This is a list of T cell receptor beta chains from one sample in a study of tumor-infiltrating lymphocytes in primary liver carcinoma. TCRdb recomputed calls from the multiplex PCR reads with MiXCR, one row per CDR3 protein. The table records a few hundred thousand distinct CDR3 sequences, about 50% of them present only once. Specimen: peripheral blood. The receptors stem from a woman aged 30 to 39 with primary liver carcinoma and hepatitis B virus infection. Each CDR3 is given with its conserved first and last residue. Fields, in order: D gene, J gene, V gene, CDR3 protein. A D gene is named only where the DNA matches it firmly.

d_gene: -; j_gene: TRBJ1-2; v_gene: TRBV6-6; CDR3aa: CTSSYDAGEHGYTF
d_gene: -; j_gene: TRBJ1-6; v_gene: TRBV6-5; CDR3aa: CASSYLDSSYNSPLHF
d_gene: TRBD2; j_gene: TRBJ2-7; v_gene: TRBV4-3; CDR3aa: CASSQERGTSGTGYEQYF
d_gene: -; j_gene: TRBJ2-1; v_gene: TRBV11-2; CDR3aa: CASSSTVEQFF
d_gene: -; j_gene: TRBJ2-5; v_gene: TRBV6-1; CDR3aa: CASSEEDSGPKETQYF
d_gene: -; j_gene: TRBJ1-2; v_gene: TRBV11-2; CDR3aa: CTSSRIGKGTSNYGYTF
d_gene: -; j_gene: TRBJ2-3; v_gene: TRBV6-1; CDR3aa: CASSESCGATDTQYF
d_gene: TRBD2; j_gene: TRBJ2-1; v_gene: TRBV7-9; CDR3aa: CASSSTSGRENEQFF
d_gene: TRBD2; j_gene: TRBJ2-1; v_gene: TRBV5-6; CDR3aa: CASSFLTSGRKDEQFF
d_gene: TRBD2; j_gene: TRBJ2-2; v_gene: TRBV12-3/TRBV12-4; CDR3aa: CASGPSGRVGELFF
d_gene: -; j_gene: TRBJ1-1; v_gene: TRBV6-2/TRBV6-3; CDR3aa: CASSPTRGWTEAFF
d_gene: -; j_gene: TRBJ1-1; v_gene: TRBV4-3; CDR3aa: CASSQDSWGRGTEAFF
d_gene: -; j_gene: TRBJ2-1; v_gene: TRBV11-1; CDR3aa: CASSLEHKHIEQFF
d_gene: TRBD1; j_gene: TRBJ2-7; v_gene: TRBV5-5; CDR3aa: CASSLRRDSYEQYF
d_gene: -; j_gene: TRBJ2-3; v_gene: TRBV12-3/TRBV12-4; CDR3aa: CASSFGAGVTDTHYF
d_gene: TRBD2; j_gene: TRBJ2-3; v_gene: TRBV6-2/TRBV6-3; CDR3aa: CASSYGTAGDPDTQYF
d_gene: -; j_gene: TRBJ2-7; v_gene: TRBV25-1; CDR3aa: CASRRSLPPYEQYF
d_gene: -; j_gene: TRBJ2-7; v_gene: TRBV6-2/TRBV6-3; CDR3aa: CASSPLWDEQYF
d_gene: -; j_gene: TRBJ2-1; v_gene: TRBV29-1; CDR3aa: CSIAVSGEQFF
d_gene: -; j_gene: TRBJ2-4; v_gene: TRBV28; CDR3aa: CTNSFDKNIQYF
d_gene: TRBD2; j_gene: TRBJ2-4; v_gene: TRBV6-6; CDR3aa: CARSYTGTRVNSLAKNIQYF
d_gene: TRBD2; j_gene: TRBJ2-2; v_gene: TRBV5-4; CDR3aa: CASSLGLAPLTGELVF
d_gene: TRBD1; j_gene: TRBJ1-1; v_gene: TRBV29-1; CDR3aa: CGVVQGAGGTEAFF
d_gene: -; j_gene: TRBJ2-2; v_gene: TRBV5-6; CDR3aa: CASSFLAGELFF
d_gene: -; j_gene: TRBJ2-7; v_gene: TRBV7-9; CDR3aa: CASSSIATNYEQYF
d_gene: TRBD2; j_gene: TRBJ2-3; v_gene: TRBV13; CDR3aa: CASSPGTSGSTDTQYF
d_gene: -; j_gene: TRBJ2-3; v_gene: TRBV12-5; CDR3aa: CASALRENLTDTQYF
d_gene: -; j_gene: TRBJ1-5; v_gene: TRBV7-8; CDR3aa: CASSLQRRTDSNQPQHF
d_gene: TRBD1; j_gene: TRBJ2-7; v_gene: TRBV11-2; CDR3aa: CASSINRGPSLRERYF
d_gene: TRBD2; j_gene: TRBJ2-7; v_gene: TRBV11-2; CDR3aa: CASNPGLAGVGYEQYF
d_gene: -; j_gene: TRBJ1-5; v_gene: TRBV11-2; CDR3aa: CTRTLRQSRNQPQHF
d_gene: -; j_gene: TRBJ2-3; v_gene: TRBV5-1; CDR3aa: CASSIVTVTDTQYF
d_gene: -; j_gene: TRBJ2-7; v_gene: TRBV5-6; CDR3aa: CASSFGERYEQYF
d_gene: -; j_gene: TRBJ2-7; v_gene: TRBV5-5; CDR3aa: CASSFQAGGNEVYGQYF
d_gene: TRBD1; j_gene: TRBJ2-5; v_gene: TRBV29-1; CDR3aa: CSPQGDAGTAHQETQYF
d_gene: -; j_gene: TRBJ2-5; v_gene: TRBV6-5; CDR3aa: CASSDTGEETQYF
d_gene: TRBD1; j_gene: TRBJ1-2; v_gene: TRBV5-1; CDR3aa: CASSPSDRGSGYTF
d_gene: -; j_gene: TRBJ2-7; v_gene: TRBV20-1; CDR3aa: CSARETLYEQYF
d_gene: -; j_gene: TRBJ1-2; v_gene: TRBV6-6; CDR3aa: CASSPGAYGYTF
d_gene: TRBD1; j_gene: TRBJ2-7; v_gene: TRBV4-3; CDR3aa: CASGQVMGQGFGSYEQYF
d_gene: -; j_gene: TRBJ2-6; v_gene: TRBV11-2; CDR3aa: CASSSQMGGARGANVLTF
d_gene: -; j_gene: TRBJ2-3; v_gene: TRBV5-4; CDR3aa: CASSLSSTSRDTQYF
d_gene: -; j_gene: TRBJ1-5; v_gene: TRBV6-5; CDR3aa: CASSSIVGSKEPQHF
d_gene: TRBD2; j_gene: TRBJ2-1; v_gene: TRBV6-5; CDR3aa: CASGRAYNEQFF
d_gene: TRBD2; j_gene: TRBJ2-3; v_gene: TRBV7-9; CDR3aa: CASSLGLAGGTTHAQYF
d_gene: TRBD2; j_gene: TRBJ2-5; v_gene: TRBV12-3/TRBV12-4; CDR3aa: CASSPGLAGVGDTQYF
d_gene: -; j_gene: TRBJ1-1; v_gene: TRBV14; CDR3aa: CASSQAGMNTEAFF
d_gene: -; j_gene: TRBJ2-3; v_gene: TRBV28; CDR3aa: CASSPGSRADTQYF
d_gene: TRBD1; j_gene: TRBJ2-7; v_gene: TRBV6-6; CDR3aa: CASREGQGATYEQYF
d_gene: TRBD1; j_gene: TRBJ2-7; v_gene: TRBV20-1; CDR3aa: CSARIPTGAYEQYF
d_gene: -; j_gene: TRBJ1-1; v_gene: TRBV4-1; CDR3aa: CASSLTQSSHEAFF
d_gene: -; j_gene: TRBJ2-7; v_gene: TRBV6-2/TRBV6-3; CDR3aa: CASSLRYAAGSYEQYF
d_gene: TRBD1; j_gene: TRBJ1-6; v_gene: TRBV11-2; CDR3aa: CASSLVLQGSSYNSPLHF
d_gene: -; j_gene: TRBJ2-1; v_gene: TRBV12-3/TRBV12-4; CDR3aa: CVSSLLRYEQFF
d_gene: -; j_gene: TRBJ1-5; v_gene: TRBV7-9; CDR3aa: CASSSGQILNQPQHF
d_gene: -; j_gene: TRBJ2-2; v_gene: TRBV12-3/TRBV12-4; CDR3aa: CASSLLVDTWELFF